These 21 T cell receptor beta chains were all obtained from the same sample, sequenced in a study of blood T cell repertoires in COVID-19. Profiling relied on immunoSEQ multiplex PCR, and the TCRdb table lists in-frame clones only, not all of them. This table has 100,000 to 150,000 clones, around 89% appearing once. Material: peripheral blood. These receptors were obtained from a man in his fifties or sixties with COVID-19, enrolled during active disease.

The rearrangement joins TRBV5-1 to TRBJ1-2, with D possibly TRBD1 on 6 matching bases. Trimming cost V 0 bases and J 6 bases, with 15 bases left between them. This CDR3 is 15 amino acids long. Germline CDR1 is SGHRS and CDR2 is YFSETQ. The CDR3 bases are TGCGCCAGCAGCTTGGCCGCTAGTACAGGGAATGGCTACACCTTC. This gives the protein CASSLAASTGNGYTF.

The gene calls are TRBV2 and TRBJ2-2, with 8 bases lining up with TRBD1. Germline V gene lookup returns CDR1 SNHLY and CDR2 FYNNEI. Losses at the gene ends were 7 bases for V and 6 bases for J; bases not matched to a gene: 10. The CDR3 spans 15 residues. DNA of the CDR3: TGTGCCAGCAATGACAGGGGAAGGAGTGCCGGGGAGCTGTTTTTT. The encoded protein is CASNDRGRSAGELFF. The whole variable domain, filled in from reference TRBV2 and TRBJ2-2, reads EPEVTQTPSHQVTQMGQEVILRCVPISNHLYFYWYRQILGQKVEFLVSFYNNEISEKSEIFDDQFSVERPDGSNFTLKIRSTKLEDSAMYFCASNDRGRSAGELFFGEGSRLTVL.

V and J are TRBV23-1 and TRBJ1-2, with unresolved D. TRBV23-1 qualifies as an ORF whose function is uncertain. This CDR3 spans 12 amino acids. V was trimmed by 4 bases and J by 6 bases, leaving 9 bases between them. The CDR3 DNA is TGCGCCAGCAGTCCTGGGGAGAATGGCTACACCTTC. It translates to CASSPGENGYTF.

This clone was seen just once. CDR3 nucleotide sequence: TGTGCCACCAGTGCGCAGTGGAATTCACCCCTCCACTTT. Its translation: CATSAQWNSPLHF. J is TRBJ1-6 and V is TRBV24-1, with D unresolved. The CDR3 loop spans 13 amino acids. CDR1 is KGHDR, CDR2 SFDVKD, per germline. Deletions cut 5 bases from V and 7 bases from J, with 8 bases between.

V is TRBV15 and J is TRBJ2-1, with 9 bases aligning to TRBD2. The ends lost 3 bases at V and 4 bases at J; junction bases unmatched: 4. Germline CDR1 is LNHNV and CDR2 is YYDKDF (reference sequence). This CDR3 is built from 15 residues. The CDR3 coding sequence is TGTGCCACCAGCAGGGCGGGGGGGGTTTACAATGAGCAGTTCTTC. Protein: CATSRAGGVYNEQFF. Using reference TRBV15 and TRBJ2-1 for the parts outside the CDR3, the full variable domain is DAMVIQNPRYQVTQFGKPVTLSCSQTLNHNVMYWYQQKSSQAPKLLFHYYDKDFNNEADTPDNFQSRRPNTSFCFLDIRSPGLGDTAMYLCATSRAGGVYNEQFFGPGTRLTVL.

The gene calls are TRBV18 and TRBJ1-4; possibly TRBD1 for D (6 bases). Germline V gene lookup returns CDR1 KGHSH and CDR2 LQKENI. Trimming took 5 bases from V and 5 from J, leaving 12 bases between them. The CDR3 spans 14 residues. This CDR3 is CASSGGPTNEKLFF. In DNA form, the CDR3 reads TGTGCCAGCTCAGGGGGCCCGACAAATGAAAAACTGTTTTTT.

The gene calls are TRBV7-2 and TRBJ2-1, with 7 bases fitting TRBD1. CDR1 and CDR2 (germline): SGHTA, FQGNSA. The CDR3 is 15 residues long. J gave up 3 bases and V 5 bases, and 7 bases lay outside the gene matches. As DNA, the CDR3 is TGTGCCAGCAGCCTAATGACAGGGAGCTACAATGAGCAGTTCTTC. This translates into CASSLMTGSYNEQFF.

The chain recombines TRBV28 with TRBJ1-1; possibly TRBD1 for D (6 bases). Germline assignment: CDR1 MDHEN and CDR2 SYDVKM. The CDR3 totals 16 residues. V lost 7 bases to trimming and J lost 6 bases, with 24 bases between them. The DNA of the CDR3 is TGTGCCAGCAAATCACCGACGGGGGGGCGAATCTCTGAAGCTTTCTTT. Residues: CASKSPTGGRISEAFF.

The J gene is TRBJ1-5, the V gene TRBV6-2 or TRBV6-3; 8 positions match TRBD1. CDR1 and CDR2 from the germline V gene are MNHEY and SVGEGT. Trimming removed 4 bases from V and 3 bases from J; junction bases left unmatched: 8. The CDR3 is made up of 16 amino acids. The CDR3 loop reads CASSSGQGRDNQPQHF. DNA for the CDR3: TGTGCCAGCAGTTCCGGACAGGGAAGGGACAATCAGCCCCAGCATTTT.

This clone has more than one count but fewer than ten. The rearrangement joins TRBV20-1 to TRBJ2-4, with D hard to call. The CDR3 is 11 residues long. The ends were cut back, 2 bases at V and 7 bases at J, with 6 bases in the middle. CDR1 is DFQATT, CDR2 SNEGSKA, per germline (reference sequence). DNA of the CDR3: TGCAGTGCTAGAACGAGCAACATTCAGTACTTC. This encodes CSARTSNIQYF.

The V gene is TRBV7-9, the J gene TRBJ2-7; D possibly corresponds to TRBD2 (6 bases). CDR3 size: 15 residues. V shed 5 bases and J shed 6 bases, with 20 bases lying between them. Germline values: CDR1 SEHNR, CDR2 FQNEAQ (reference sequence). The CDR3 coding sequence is TGTGCCAGCAGCCCCCCCCGTGGAGGGCTCACCGAGCAGTACTTC. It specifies CASSPPRGGLTEQYF.

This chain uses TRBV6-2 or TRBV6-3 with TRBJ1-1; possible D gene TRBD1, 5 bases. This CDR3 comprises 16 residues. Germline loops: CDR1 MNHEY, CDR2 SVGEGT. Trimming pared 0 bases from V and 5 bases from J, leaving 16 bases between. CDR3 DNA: TGTGCCAGCAGTTACTCGACTCCAGGGTTTGAAACTGAAGCTTTCTTT. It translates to CASSYSTPGFETEAFF.

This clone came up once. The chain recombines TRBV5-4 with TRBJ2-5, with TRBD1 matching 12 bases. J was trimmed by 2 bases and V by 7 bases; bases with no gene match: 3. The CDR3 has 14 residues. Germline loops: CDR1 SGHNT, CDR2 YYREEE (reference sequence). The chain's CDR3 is CASGDRGLQETQYF. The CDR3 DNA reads TGTGCCAGCGGGGACAGGGGGCTTCAAGAGACCCAGTACTTC.

CDR3 region: CASSPSRVGTDTQYF. DNA of the CDR3: TGTGCCAGCAGTCCGTCCAGGGTAGGGACAGATACGCAGTATTTT. The chain is built from TRBV6-4 and TRBJ2-3, with D possibly TRBD1 on 5 matching bases. V lost 5 bases to trimming and J lost 3 bases, with 15 bases between them. Per the germline V gene, CDR1 is MRHNA and CDR2 is SNTAGT. This CDR3 comprises 15 residues.

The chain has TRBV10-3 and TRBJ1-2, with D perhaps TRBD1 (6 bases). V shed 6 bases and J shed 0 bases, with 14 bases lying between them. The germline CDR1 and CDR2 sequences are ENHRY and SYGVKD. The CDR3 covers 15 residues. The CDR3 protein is CAIRPTGPANYGYTF. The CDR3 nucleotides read TGTGCCATCAGACCAACAGGGCCGGCTAACTATGGCTACACCTTC.

CDR3: CASSPTGQGLYEQYF. The CDR3 DNA reads TGTGCCAGCTCACCGACGGGACAGGGACTCTACGAGCAGTACTTC. The chain uses TRBV18 and TRBJ2-7, with TRBD1 matching 9 bases. The CDR3 has 15 amino acids. V gave up 3 bases and J gave up 3 bases; unmatched junction bases: 6. Germline loops: CDR1 KGHSH, CDR2 LQKENI.

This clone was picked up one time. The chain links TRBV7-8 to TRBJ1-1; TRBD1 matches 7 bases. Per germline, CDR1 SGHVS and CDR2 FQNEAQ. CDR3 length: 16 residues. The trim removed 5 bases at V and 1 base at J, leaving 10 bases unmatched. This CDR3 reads CASSTGTATRNTEAFF. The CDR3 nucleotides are TGTGCCAGCAGCACCGGGACAGCGACTAGGAACACTGAAGCTTTCTTT.

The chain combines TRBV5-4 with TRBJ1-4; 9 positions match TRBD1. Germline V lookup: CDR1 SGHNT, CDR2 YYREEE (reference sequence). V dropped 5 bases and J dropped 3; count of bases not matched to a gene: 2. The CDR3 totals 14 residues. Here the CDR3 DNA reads TGTGCCAGCAGAGGACAGGGGCCTAATGAAAAACTGTTTTTT. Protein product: CASRGQGPNEKLFF.

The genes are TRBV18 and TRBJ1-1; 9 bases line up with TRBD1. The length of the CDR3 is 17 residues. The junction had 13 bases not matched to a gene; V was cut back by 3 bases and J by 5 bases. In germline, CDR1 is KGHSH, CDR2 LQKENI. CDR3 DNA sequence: TGTGCCAGCTCACCCACAGGGGGCAGGTCGGTCGGGACTGAAGCTTTCTTT. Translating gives CASSPTGGRSVGTEAFF.

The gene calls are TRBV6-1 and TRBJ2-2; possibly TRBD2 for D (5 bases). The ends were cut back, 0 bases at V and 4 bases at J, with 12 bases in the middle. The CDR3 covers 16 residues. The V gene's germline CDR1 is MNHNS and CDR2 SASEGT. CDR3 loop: CASSEANGLFTGELFF. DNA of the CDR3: TGTGCCAGCAGTGAAGCTAACGGACTGTTCACCGGGGAGCTGTTTTTT.

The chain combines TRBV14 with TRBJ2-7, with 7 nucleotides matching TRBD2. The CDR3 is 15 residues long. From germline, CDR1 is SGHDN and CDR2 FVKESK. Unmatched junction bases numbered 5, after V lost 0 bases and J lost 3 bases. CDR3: CASSQELGLLYEQYF. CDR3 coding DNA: TGTGCCAGCAGCCAAGAGCTGGGACTACTCTACGAGCAGTACTTC.